Following are 10 T cell receptor beta chains from one sample sequenced in a study of blood T cell repertoires in COVID-19. Libraries were prepared by immunoSEQ multiplex PCR; TCRdb keeps only in-frame clonotypes and omits some of them. The data hold 100,000 or so clones, with about 89% observed a single time. Sequenced material: peripheral blood. These receptors were taken from a man aged 55 to 70 with acute or convalescent COVID-19.

This clone has more than one count but fewer than ten. CDR3 sequence (DNA): TGTGCCAGCAGGGAACTAGCCGAGACCCAGTACTTC. It is translated as CASRELAETQYF. The chain combines TRBV28 with TRBJ2-5; D is perhaps TRBD2 (6 bases). This CDR3 spans 12 amino acids. Per the germline V gene, CDR1 is MDHEN and CDR2 is SYDVKM. The V and J ends lost 6 bases and 5 bases respectively, with 10 bases between them.

The gene calls are TRBV11-3 and TRBJ1-2; D uncertain. Trimming took off 0 bases at V and 5 bases at J, with 10 bases between the two ends. The CDR3 has 14 amino acids. Germline values: CDR1 SGHNT, CDR2 YENEEA. The CDR3 protein is CASSLDLAGYGYTF. The CDR3 bases are TGTGCCAGCAGCTTAGATCTGGCGGGTTATGGCTACACCTTC.

The genes are TRBV6-1 and TRBJ2-7, with 7 bases lining up with TRBD1. J lost 0 bases, V lost 4 bases, and 9 bases had no gene match. CDR3 size: 16 residues. The germline V gene encodes CDR1 MNHNS and CDR2 SASEGT. As DNA, the CDR3 is TGTGCCAGCAGTGCCCACACGGGACAGTCCTCCTACGAGCAGTACTTC. Protein sequence: CASSAHTGQSSYEQYF.

The chain employs TRBV6-5 and TRBJ1-2, with 7 bases identical to TRBD1. The germline V gene encodes CDR1 MNHEY and CDR2 SVGAGI. V lost 6 bases to trimming and J lost 5 bases; unmatched junction nucleotides: 9. CDR3 size: 14 residues. The CDR3, as DNA: TGTGCCAGCAGACCTTCCACAGGGGTATATGGCTACACCTTC. Its protein is CASRPSTGVYGYTF.

The chain carries TRBV19 and TRBJ1-2; TRBD1 matches at 8 bases. The CDR3 sequence is 12 residues long. The ends lost 4 bases at V and 8 bases at J; junction bases unmatched: 3. Germline CDR1 reads LNHDA; CDR2 reads SQIVND (reference sequence). CDR3 in DNA: TGTGCCAGTAGTAATCAGGGGGCCGGCTACACCTTC. Protein sequence: CASSNQGAGYTF.

V usage is TRBV15 and J usage is TRBJ1-5; a possible D gene is TRBD1 (6 bases). Trimming shortened V by 0 bases and J by 5 bases, and 14 bases separated the two germline ends. Germline CDR1 is LNHNV and CDR2 is YYDKDF (reference sequence). The CDR3 sequence is 16 residues long. The CDR3, as DNA: TGTGCCACCAGCAGAGATCAGGGCAGGGGCGATCAGCCCCAGCATTTT. Protein sequence: CATSRDQGRGDQPQHF.

This rearrangement joins TRBV19 to TRBJ2-4; D perhaps matches TRBD1 (7 bases). Germline V CDR1 and CDR2: LNHDA, SQIVND (reference sequence). This CDR3 comprises 18 residues. Trimming removed 5 bases at V and 3 bases at J, with 23 bases between. The CDR3 loop is CASSAPLGGAGGKNIQYF. CDR3 DNA sequence: TGTGCCAGTAGTGCCCCCTTGGGGGGCGCAGGGGGCAAAAACATTCAGTACTTC.

The genes are TRBV9 and TRBJ2-5; TRBD2 agrees at 11 bases. The V gene end was trimmed by 2 bases and the J gene end by 2 bases; junction bases not matched to a gene: 5. Per the germline V gene, CDR1 is SGDLS and CDR2 is YYNGEE. The CDR3 is made up of 16 amino acids. The CDR3 DNA reads TGTGCCAGCAGCGTTCTAGCGGGAGGACTTCAAGAGACCCAGTACTTC. It translates to CASSVLAGGLQETQYF. The full variable domain, its missing parts supplied by reference TRBV9 and TRBJ2-5, is DSGVTQTPKHLITATGQRVTLRCSPRSGDLSVYWYQQSLDQGLQFLIQYYNGEERAKGNILERFSAQQFPDLHSELNLSSLELGDSALYFCASSVLAGGLQETQYFGPGTRLLVL.

A remark on this clone: Germline and junction disagree at one end, which may indicate a read error. The genes are TRBV7-2 and TRBJ2-3, with TRBD1 as a possible D gene (5 bases). The germline CDR1 and CDR2 sequences are SGHTA and FQGNSA. The CDR3 contains 14 residues. CDR3 DNA sequence: TGTGCCGGCAGGGATTTAAGGAGTGCAGATACGCAGTATTTT. The encoded protein is CAGRDLRSADTQYF. Based on the CDR3 plus reference TRBV7-2 and TRBJ2-3, the full variable domain is GAGVSQSPSNKVTEKGKDVELRCDPISGHTALYWYRQSLGQGLEFLIYFQGNSAPDKSGLPSDRFSAERTGGSVSTLTIQRTQQEDSAVYLCAGRDLRSADTQYFGPGTRLTVL.

V and J are TRBV5-1 and TRBJ2-1; 9 nucleotides match TRBD2. This CDR3 has 15 amino acids. V was pared by 4 bases and J by 6 bases, with 8 bases of the junction left unmatched. Germline values: CDR1 SGHRS, CDR2 YFSETQ. In DNA form, the CDR3 reads TGCGCCAGCAGCATCCTAGCGGGACTTGTCAATGAGCAGTTCTTC. Translation gives CASSILAGLVNEQFF.